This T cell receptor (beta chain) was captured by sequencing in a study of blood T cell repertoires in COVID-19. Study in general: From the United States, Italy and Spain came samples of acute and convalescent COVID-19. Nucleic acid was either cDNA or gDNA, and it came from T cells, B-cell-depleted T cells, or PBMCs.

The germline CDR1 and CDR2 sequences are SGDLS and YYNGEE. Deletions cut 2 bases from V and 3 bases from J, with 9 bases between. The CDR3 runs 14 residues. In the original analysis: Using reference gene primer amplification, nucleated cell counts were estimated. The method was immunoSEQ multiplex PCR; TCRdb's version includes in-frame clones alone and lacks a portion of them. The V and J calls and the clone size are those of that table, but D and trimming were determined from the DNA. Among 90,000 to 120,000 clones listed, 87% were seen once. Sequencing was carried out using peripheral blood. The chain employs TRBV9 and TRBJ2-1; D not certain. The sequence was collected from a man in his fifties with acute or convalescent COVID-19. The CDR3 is CASSVGQIYNEQFF. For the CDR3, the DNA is TGTGCCAGCAGCGTTGGGCAGATCTACAATGAGCAGTTCTTC.